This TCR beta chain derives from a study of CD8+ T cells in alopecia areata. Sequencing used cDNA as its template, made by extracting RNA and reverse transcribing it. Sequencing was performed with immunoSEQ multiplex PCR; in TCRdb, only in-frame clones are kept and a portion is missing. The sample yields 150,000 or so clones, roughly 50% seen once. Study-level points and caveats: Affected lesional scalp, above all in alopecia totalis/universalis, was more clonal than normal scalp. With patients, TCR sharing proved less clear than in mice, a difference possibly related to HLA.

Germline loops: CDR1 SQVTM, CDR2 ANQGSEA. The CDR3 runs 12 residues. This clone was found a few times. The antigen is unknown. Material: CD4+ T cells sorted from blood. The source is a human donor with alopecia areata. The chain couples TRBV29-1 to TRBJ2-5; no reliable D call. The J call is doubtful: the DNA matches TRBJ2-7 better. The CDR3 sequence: CSVTDGTYEQYF. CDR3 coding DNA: TGCAGCGTTACGGACGGCACCTACGAGCAGTACTTC.